These 22 T cell receptor beta chains came from one sample sequenced in a study of cytomegalovirus exposure and HLA in healthy donors. Sequencing was performed with immunoSEQ multiplex PCR; in TCRdb, only in-frame clones are kept and a portion is missing. This table holds about 110,000 clones, 88% found once. Sequencing was performed on PBMCs. The receptors derive from a woman in her twenties or thirties in good health and CMV-seropositive.

The V and J genes are TRBV18 and TRBJ2-1, with 11 positions matching TRBD2. CDR1 KGHSH and CDR2 LQKENI come from the germline V gene. This CDR3 spans 15 amino acids. With V trimmed by 2 bases and J by 6 bases, 3 bases remained unmatched. CDR3 sequence (DNA): TGTGCCAGCTCACCAGGTAGCGGGGGGGCCAATGAGCAGTTCTTC. It codes for CASSPGSGGANEQFF.

The chain uses TRBV6-1 and TRBJ1-2; maybe TRBD1 (6 bases). The V and J ends lost 4 bases and 2 bases respectively, with 14 bases between them. The CDR3 is made up of 15 amino acids. Per the germline V gene, CDR1 is MNHNS and CDR2 is SASEGT. The CDR3 nucleotides read TGTGCCAGCAGTGGTGGACAGTCCGGGAACTATGGCTACACCTTC. Encoded protein: CASSGGQSGNYGYTF.

This clone has just a few counts. The chain employs TRBV30 and TRBJ2-2; a weak D match, TRBD2 (5 bases). In germline, CDR1 is GTSNPN, CDR2 SVGIG (reference sequence). Trimming stripped 0 bases from V and 6 bases from J, with 17 bases between. The CDR3 is 16 amino acids. This CDR3 is CAWSVRGAVHAGELFF. CDR3 nucleotides: TGTGCCTGGAGTGTACGCGGAGCGGTCCACGCCGGGGAGCTGTTTTTT.

The V and J genes are TRBV18 and TRBJ1-2, with a possible D match to TRBD1 (6 bases). Between the trimmed V and J ends, which lost 3 bases and 6 bases, there was a span of 20 bases. This CDR3 spans 16 amino acids. Germline assignment: CDR1 KGHSH and CDR2 LQKENI. The CDR3 nucleotides are TGTGCCAGCTCACCCTTGGGTGCACAGGGCGATAATGGCTACACCTTC. Its translation: CASSPLGAQGDNGYTF.

The sample holds a few counts of this clone. The V gene is TRBV4-3, the J gene TRBJ2-2; 10 bases agree with TRBD2. Germline-derived CDR1 and CDR2 are LGHNA and YSLEER. The J segment lost 6 bases and the V segment lost 0 bases, leaving 4 bases of the junction unmatched. This CDR3 is 16 amino acids long. CDR3: CASSQDVSGGAGELFF. As DNA, the CDR3 is TGCGCCAGCAGCCAAGATGTCAGCGGGGGGGCCGGGGAGCTGTTTTTT.

Note on this clone: Other DNA sequences in the same sample also yield this CDR3. The rearrangement uses TRBV7-9 and TRBJ2-7, with 8 bases identical to TRBD2. Germline CDR1 reads SEHNR; CDR2 reads FQNEAQ (reference sequence). Trimming at V came to 2 bases and at J to 4 bases, leaving 4 bases not matched to a gene. CDR3 length: 14 residues. The CDR3 loop reads CASSLSGSSYEQYF. The CDR3, as DNA: TGTGCCAGCAGCTTAAGCGGGAGTTCTTACGAGCAGTACTTC.

J is TRBJ1-2 and V is TRBV13; possible D gene TRBD1, 5 bases. This CDR3 is 14 amino acids long. V lost 5 bases to trimming and J lost 0 bases, with 10 bases between them. From germline, CDR1 is PRHDT and CDR2 FYEKMQ (reference sequence). The CDR3 sequence: CASSPGRANYGYTF. CDR3 DNA: TGTGCCAGCAGCCCAGGGCGCGCTAACTATGGCTACACCTTC. The full variable domain, in which reference TRBV13 and TRBJ1-2 provide the parts outside the CDR3, is AAGVIQSPRHLIKEKRETATLKCYPIPRHDTVYWYQQGPGQDPQFLISFYEKMQSDKGSIPDRFSAQQFSDYHSELNMSSLELGDSALYFCASSPGRANYGYTFGSGTRLTVV.

The chain uses TRBV7-2 and TRBJ1-2, with D perhaps matching TRBD1 (6 bases). In germline, CDR1 is SGHTA, CDR2 FQGNSA. CDR3 length equals 15 residues. V shed 1 base and J shed 1 base, with 10 bases lying between them. CDR3 DNA sequence: TGTGCCAGCAGCTTAGGGGGGGGCAATAACTATGGCTACACCTTC. Protein: CASSLGGGNNYGYTF. Full variable domain (missing parts from reference TRBV7-2 and TRBJ1-2): GAGVSQSPSNKVTEKGKDVELRCDPISGHTALYWYRQSLGQGLEFLIYFQGNSAPDKSGLPSDRFSAERTGGSVSTLTIQRTQQEDSAVYLCASSLGGGNNYGYTFGSGTRLTVV.

This chain joins TRBV28 and TRBJ1-2; D is possibly TRBD1 (5 bases). There are 12 residues in the CDR3. The V gene lost 8 bases and the J gene lost 2 bases, with 9 bases spanning the gap. Germline V gene data show CDR1 as MDHEN and CDR2 as SYDVKM. CDR3: CASLGQNYGYTF. The CDR3 DNA sequence: TGTGCCAGCCTGGGGCAGAACTATGGCTACACCTTC.

The chain combines TRBV27 with TRBJ2-3; TRBD2 agrees at 7 bases. The CDR3 runs to 15 residues. Trimming took 4 bases from V and 0 from J; bases not matched to a gene: 4. Germline V gene sequence: CDR1 MNHEY, CDR2 SMNVEV (reference sequence). The CDR3 nucleotides are TGTGCCAGCAGTTGGTCTAGCGGAAGCACAGATACGCAGTATTTT. Protein: CASSWSSGSTDTQYF.

The V gene is TRBV9, the J gene TRBJ2-3; 13 bases are a match to TRBD2. Germline-derived CDR1 and CDR2 are SGDLS and YYNGEE. With V trimmed by 4 bases and J by 3 bases, 8 bases remained unmatched. This CDR3 has 17 amino acids. The CDR3 sequence is CASSPTTSGGATDTQYF. CDR3 coding DNA: TGTGCCAGCAGCCCAACCACTAGCGGGGGGGCTACAGATACGCAGTATTTT. The variable domain in full, completed from reference TRBV9 and TRBJ2-3, reads DSGVTQTPKHLITATGQRVTLRCSPRSGDLSVYWYQQSLDQGLQFLIQYYNGEERAKGNILERFSAQQFPDLHSELNLSSLELGDSALYFCASSPTTSGGATDTQYFGPGTRLTVL.

V is TRBV9 and J is TRBJ2-3; 9 bases are a match to TRBD2. From germline, CDR1 is SGDLS and CDR2 YYNGEE. The junction had 10 bases not matched to a gene; V was cut back by 1 base and J by 7 bases. The CDR3 covers 16 residues. CDR3 coding DNA: TGTGCCAGCAGCGTATCGGGTAGCGGGAGAACTTATACGCAGTATTTT. It specifies CASSVSGSGRTYTQYF.

CDR3 in amino acids: CASSYALAHEQYF. The CDR3 region has the DNA TGTGCCAGCAGTTACGCCCTAGCCCACGAGCAGTACTTC. The rearrangement uses TRBV6-5 and TRBJ2-7; tentative D call: TRBD2 (5 bases). Germline values: CDR1 MNHEY, CDR2 SVGAGI. Trimming stripped 2 bases from V and 5 bases from J, with 10 bases between. This CDR3 has 13 residues.

The chain combines TRBV30 with TRBJ2-7, with 10 bases matching TRBD2. The CDR3 has 13 amino acids. Germline loops: CDR1 GTSNPN, CDR2 SVGIG (reference sequence). V trimming: 4 bases; J trimming: 1 base; junction bases outside the gene matches: 1. Here the CDR3 reads CAWNSGGSYEQYF. The CDR3 nucleotides are TGTGCCTGGAATAGCGGGGGGTCCTACGAGCAGTACTTC. The full variable domain, in which reference TRBV30 and TRBJ2-7 provide the parts outside the CDR3, is SQTIHQWPATLVQPVGSPLSLECTVEGTSNPNLYWYRQAAGRGLQLLFYSVGIGQISSEVPQNLSASRPQDRQFILSSKKLLLSDSGFYLCAWNSGGSYEQYFGPGTRLTVT.

The J gene is TRBJ1-2, the V gene TRBV30, with D possibly being TRBD1 (5 bases). Germline V gene data show CDR1 as GTSNPN and CDR2 as SVGIG (reference sequence). This CDR3 region has 11 residues. V was pared by 0 bases and J by 9 bases, with 8 bases between. CDR3 DNA: TGTGCCTGGAGTGTACCAGGGAGCTACACCTTC. Protein: CAWSVPGSYTF.

The rearrangement uses TRBV7-2 and TRBJ2-1; no clear D. The CDR3 runs to 15 residues. Trimming left V 1 base short and J 8 bases short, with 15 bases between. The germline gives CDR1 SGHTA, CDR2 FQGNSA. CDR3 sequence: CASSLVANEPDEQFF. The CDR3 bases are TGTGCCAGCAGCTTAGTTGCGAATGAACCCGATGAGCAGTTCTTC.

The chain carries TRBV28 and TRBJ2-4; 8 bases are a match to TRBD1. The CDR3 is 16 amino acids. J gave up 2 bases and V 6 bases, and 9 bases lay outside the gene matches. Germline V gene lookup returns CDR1 MDHEN and CDR2 SYDVKM. CDR3 coding DNA: TGTGCCAGCAGCCTTGGAGGACAGGGAACCAAAAACATTCAGTACTTC. The encoded protein is CASSLGGQGTKNIQYF.

This clone was seen once. V usage is TRBV20-1 and J usage is TRBJ1-2; D might be TRBD1 (6 bases). V shed 5 bases and J shed 7 bases, with 11 bases lying between them. CDR1 and CDR2 from the germline V gene are DFQATT and SNEGSKA (reference sequence). The CDR3 contains 11 residues. This CDR3 is CSARQVRGYTF. In DNA form, the CDR3 reads TGCAGTGCTCGACAGGTTCGTGGCTACACCTTC.

The V call is TRBV15, the J call TRBJ2-3; weak D call: TRBD2 (5 bases). Trimming cost V 0 bases and J 1 base, with 11 bases left between them. The CDR3 runs 16 residues. Looked up from germline, CDR1 is LNHNV and CDR2 is YYDKDF (reference sequence). This chain's CDR3 is CATSRDQNSGTDTQYF. In nucleotides, the CDR3 is TGTGCCACCAGCAGAGATCAGAATAGCGGCACAGATACGCAGTATTTT.

The chain employs TRBV2 and TRBJ1-2; a possible D gene is TRBD1 (5 bases). The germline V gene encodes CDR1 SNHLY and CDR2 FYNNEI. Deletions cut 8 bases from V and 2 bases from J, with 12 bases between. The CDR3 extends over 13 amino acids. The CDR3: CASSRQLNYGYTF. In DNA form, the CDR3 reads TGTGCCAGCTCGAGACAGCTAAACTATGGCTACACCTTC.

This chain links TRBV6-1 with TRBJ2-3; no definite D call. The CDR3 totals 12 residues. Germline lookup yields CDR1 MNHNS and CDR2 SASEGT. Trimming stripped 4 bases from V and 5 bases from J, with 7 bases between. CDR3 DNA sequence: TGTGCCAGCAGTGGAATGAGAGATACGCAGTATTTT. Translating gives CASSGMRDTQYF.

V usage is TRBV7-9 and J usage is TRBJ2-5; TRBD2 matches 11 bases. Germline V gene sequence: CDR1 SEHNR, CDR2 FQNEAQ (reference sequence). The CDR3 extends over 15 amino acids. The trim removed 3 bases at V and 0 bases at J, leaving 0 bases unmatched. The CDR3 nucleotides read TGTGCCAGCAGCTTGGGACTAGCGGACCAAGAGACCCAGTACTTC. This sequence encodes CASSLGLADQETQYF.